The next 18 T cell receptor beta chains were all read from a single sample in a study of early T cells in non-severe SARS-CoV-2 infection. TCRdb passed the 5' RACE reads through MiXCR, listing each CDR3 protein once. The table lists 25,000 to 40,000 distinct CDR3 sequences, about 4.3% of them singletons. The specimen was whole blood. All receptors come from an adult who was a healthcare worker with PCR-confirmed SARS-CoV-2 infection or an uninfected control (not recorded which).

This clonotype appeared a few times. One junction end does not reproduce the germline sequence, and a read error may be involved. The chain carries TRBV28 and TRBJ2-2, with a tentative D call TRBD1 (6 bases). The CDR3 runs 16 residues. Germline CDR1 reads MDHEN; CDR2 reads SYDVKM. CDR3 sequence: CASSFAGTTNTGELFF. Here the CDR3 DNA reads TGTGCCAGCAGTTTCGCCGGGACAACGAACACCGGGGAGCTTTTTTTT.

The chain joins TRBV20-1 to TRBJ2-7; tentatively, D is TRBD1 (5 bases). The V gene's germline CDR1 is DFQATT and CDR2 SNEGSKA (reference sequence). CDR3 length: 14 amino acids. V gave up 6 bases and J gave up 0 bases, with 15 bases separating them. The CDR3 is CSALATASSYEQYF. Written as DNA, the CDR3 is TGCAGTGCCCTCGCGACAGCGAGCTCCTACGAGCAGTACTTC.

This clonotype has at least ten counts. This rearrangement joins TRBV7-2 to TRBJ2-3; no firm D call. The CDR3 totals 14 residues. V was cut by 0 bases and J by 3 bases, with 7 bases left in between. CDR1 and CDR2 (germline): SGHTA, FQGNSA. CDR3 region: CASSLAPDTDTQYF. The CDR3 region has the DNA TGTGCCAGCAGCTTAGCGCCGGATACAGATACGCAGTATTTT.

This clonotype was seen repeatedly, ten times or more. This sequence joins TRBV12-3 or TRBV12-4 and TRBJ2-1, with TRBD2 matching over 9 bases. The CDR3 covers 17 residues. V shed 3 bases and J 3 bases; nucleotides not matched to a gene: 9. The CDR3 loop reads CASSLEMAGGNYNEQFF. The CDR3 DNA reads as TGTGCCAGCAGTTTGGAGATGGCGGGGGGGAACTACAATGAGCAGTTCTTC.

The rearrangement links TRBV11-2 to TRBJ2-3, with 8 bases matching TRBD1. Per germline, CDR1 SGHAT and CDR2 FQNNGV. The trim removed 5 bases at V and 2 bases at J, leaving 6 bases unmatched. CDR3 size: 15 residues. CDR3: CASSLWDRSTDTQYF. The CDR3 bases are TGTGCCAGCAGCCTATGGGACAGGTCCACAGATACGCAGTATTTT.

This clonotype was seen repeatedly, ten times or more. The chain carries TRBV11-1 and TRBJ1-1; TRBD1 might be the D (5 bases). Trimming left V 5 bases short and J 6 bases short, with 10 bases between. Germline V gene data show CDR1 as SGHAT and CDR2 as FQDESV (reference sequence). The CDR3 is 12 amino acids. DNA for the CDR3: TGTGCCAGCAGCCACCTGGGGGCTGAAGCTTTCTTT. Protein product: CASSHLGAEAFF.

At least ten counts were recorded for this clonotype. The chain has TRBV7-6 and TRBJ2-7; 7 bases fit TRBD2. CDR1 and CDR2 from the germline V gene are SGHVS and FNYEAQ. The V segment lost 0 bases and the J segment 7 bases; nucleotides outside the gene matches: 12. The CDR3 has 16 amino acids. CDR3 amino acids: CASSLAQASLGGEQYF. The CDR3 DNA is TGTGCCAGCAGCTTAGCGCAGGCTAGCTTGGGAGGGGAGCAGTACTTC.

V usage is TRBV12-3 or TRBV12-4 and J usage is TRBJ1-5; 8 nucleotides match TRBD1. The CDR3 covers 17 residues. V lost 6 bases to trimming and J lost 1 base; unmatched junction nucleotides: 11. The CDR3 coding sequence is TGTGCCAGCAGCCGGACAGGGCGGGAATGGAGCAATCAGCCCCAGCATTTT. Protein sequence: CASSRTGREWSNQPQHF.

This clonotype was counted ten times or more. This sequence joins TRBV6-4 and TRBJ2-3; 8 nucleotides match TRBD1. This CDR3 spans 15 amino acids. Germline V CDR1 and CDR2: MRHNA, SNTAGT. V shed 2 bases, J shed 1 base, and the junction held 2 bases outside the gene matches. This CDR3 reads CASSDGQGGTDTQYF. The CDR3 bases are TGTGCCAGCAGTGACGGACAGGGCGGCACAGATACGCAGTATTTT.

This clonotype was seen just once. This rearrangement joins TRBV7-9 to TRBJ1-1; the D is unclear. The V end was cut by 3 bases, the J end by 1 base, with 9 bases between. Germline assignment: CDR1 SEHNR and CDR2 FQNEAQ (reference sequence). CDR3 size: 14 residues. The CDR3 region is CASSLEQPNTEAFF. The CDR3 DNA reads TGTGCCAGCAGCTTGGAACAACCGAACACTGAAGCTTTCTTT.

This clonotype was detected many times. The rearrangement joins TRBV24-1 to TRBJ2-1, with D maybe TRBD2 (5 bases). V was clipped by 0 bases and J by 4 bases, with 12 bases between them. CDR3 length equals 16 residues. The germline V gene has CDR1 KGHDR and CDR2 SFDVKD. The CDR3 coding sequence is TGTGCCACCAGTGATTTGCTAGCCAGGTCATACAATGAGCAGTTCTTC. It is translated as CATSDLLARSYNEQFF.

The CDR3: CASSESGGQETQYF. Here the CDR3 DNA reads TGCGCCAGCAGTGAGTCTGGGGGGCAAGAGACCCAGTACTTC. This chain joins TRBV10-2 and TRBJ2-5, with D maybe TRBD2 (6 bases). The CDR3 loop spans 14 amino acids. Looked up from germline, CDR1 is WSHSY and CDR2 is SAAADI. Trimming took off 0 bases at V and 2 bases at J, with 7 bases between the two ends.

This clonotype appeared many times. The CDR3 nucleotides read TGTGCCAGCAGTGCCCCAGGGAGTGAAGCTTTCTTT. Protein: CASSAPGSEAFF. This chain links TRBV27 with TRBJ1-1, with D possibly matching TRBD1 (5 bases). Germline assignment: CDR1 MNHEY and CDR2 SMNVEV (reference sequence). CDR3 length equals 12 residues. V gave up 5 bases and J gave up 7 bases, with 11 bases separating them.

This clonotype has ten or more counts. The gene calls are TRBV27 and TRBJ2-7, with a possible D match to TRBD1 (7 bases). The germline V gene encodes CDR1 MNHEY and CDR2 SMNVEV (reference sequence). Trimming pared 0 bases from V and 2 bases from J, leaving 11 bases between. The CDR3 contains 15 residues. The DNA of the CDR3 is TGTGCCAGCAGTTTATCCCCAGGGGGGCCCTACGAGCAGTACTTC. Its protein is CASSLSPGGPYEQYF.

This clonotype occurred a few times. The chain couples TRBV25-1 to TRBJ2-7; TRBD1 agrees at 7 bases. CDR1 MGHDK and CDR2 SYGVNS come from the germline V gene. J gave up 3 bases and V 5 bases, and 7 bases lay outside the gene matches. The length of the CDR3 is 14 residues. The CDR3 protein is CASSPQGQNYEQYF. CDR3 sequence (DNA): TGTGCCAGCAGTCCTCAGGGACAGAACTACGAGCAGTACTTC.

This clonotype was picked up a small number of times. V is TRBV5-1 and J is TRBJ1-1, with 7 nucleotides matching TRBD1. In germline, CDR1 is SGHRS, CDR2 YFSETQ. The V gene end was trimmed by 3 bases and the J gene end by 4 bases; junction bases not matched to a gene: 6. CDR3 length: 14 residues. The CDR3 is CASSSVRGSTEAFF. In DNA, the CDR3 is TGCGCCAGCAGCTCTGTCAGGGGGAGCACTGAAGCTTTCTTT.

V is TRBV5-8 and J is TRBJ2-4; a weak D match, TRBD2 (5 bases). The CDR3 length is 16 residues. Germline V gene data show CDR1 as SGHTS and CDR2 as YDEGEE. V was trimmed by 1 base and J by 1 base, leaving 12 bases between them. This CDR3 is CASSLFRGAAKNIQYF. The DNA of the CDR3 is TGTGCCAGCAGCTTGTTTCGGGGAGCCGCCAAAAACATTCAGTACTTC. Full variable domain (remainder filled in from reference TRBV5-8 and TRBJ2-4): EAGVTQSPTHLIKTRGQQATLRCSPISGHTSVYWYQQALGLGLQFLLWYDEGEERNRGNFPPRFSGRQFPNYSSELNVNALELEDSALYLCASSLFRGAAKNIQYFGAGTRLSVL.

The genes are TRBV5-1 and TRBJ2-7; D gene unclear. V was cut by 4 bases and J by 2 bases, with 13 bases left in between. Germline V lookup: CDR1 SGHRS, CDR2 YFSETQ. This CDR3 contains 14 residues. CDR3 amino acids: CASSQEQTTYEQYF. The CDR3 coding sequence is TGCGCCAGCAGCCAGGAGCAGACAACCTACGAGCAGTACTTC.